This T cell receptor (beta chain) was sequenced for a study of blood T cell repertoires in COVID-19. In the study overall: The analysed material was cDNA or gDNA that came from T cells, B-cell-depleted T cells, or PBMCs.

A single count supports this clone. Deletions cut 8 bases from V and 5 bases from J, with 15 bases between. The CDR3 runs 13 residues. CDR1 and CDR2 from the germline V gene are MNHEY and SVGAGI. This table comes from immunoSEQ multiplex PCR, and its TCRdb copy is limited to in-frame clones, with some not included. This sample has under 200,000 clones, with less than 90% found just once. The clonotype comes from a woman aged 45-59 years who had recovered from COVID-19. Material for sequencing was PBMCs or T cells enriched from blood (not recorded which). The chain couples TRBV6-5 to TRBJ2-5; D may be TRBD1 (6 bases). CDR3 in amino acids: CASLVGTRETQYF. The CDR3 coding sequence is TGTGCCAGCCTCGTCGGGACAAGGGAGACCCAGTACTTC.